What follows are 5 T cell receptor beta chains derived from one specimen sequenced in a study of beta chain features in type 1 diabetes. Every bit of the isolated RNA underwent reverse transcription, so sequencing read expressed TCRB transcripts. Profiling relied on immunoSEQ multiplex PCR, and the TCRdb table lists in-frame clones only, not all of them. The sample has around 140,000 clones, over 8% seen once. The sequenced sample consisted of central memory CD4+ T cells from blood. The receptors come from a middle-aged woman in good health.

J is TRBJ2-7 and V is TRBV7-2, with TRBD1 as a possible D gene (6 bases). Germline V gene data show CDR1 as SGHTA and CDR2 as FQGNSA. V was shortened by 2 bases and J by 4 bases, with 21 bases between the two germline ends. The CDR3 has 17 residues. The CDR3 reads CASSLSGAPLHQYEQYF. CDR3 coding DNA: TGTGCCAGCAGCTTATCAGGGGCCCCCCTCCACCAATACGAGCAGTACTTC. The whole variable domain, remainder taken from reference TRBV7-2 and TRBJ2-7, is GAGVSQSPSNKVTEKGKDVELRCDPISGHTALYWYRQSLGQGLEFLIYFQGNSAPDKSGLPSDRFSAERTGGSVSTLTIQRTQQEDSAVYLCASSLSGAPLHQYEQYFGPGTRLTVT.

The chain joins TRBV19 to TRBJ2-7; 10 nucleotides line up with TRBD1. Germline V lookup: CDR1 LNHDA, CDR2 SQIVND (reference sequence). Trimming removed 4 bases from V and 8 bases from J; junction bases left unmatched: 11. This CDR3 is 15 amino acids long. The CDR3 is CASSTTGGGSMKQYF. CDR3 sequence (DNA): TGTGCCAGTAGTACGACAGGGGGCGGTTCGATGAAGCAGTACTTC.

This clone was seen a handful of times. The genes are TRBV13 and TRBJ2-5; D unclear. Trimming removed 2 bases from V and 3 bases from J, with 7 bases in between. The CDR3 length is 13 residues. The germline V gene has CDR1 PRHDT and CDR2 FYEKMQ (reference sequence). The chain's CDR3 is CASSLTREETQYF. CDR3 nucleotides: TGTGCCAGCAGCTTAACTCGGGAAGAGACCCAGTACTTC.

This clone has a handful of counts. The rearrangement joins TRBV29-1 to TRBJ2-7; 11 bases align to TRBD1. From germline, CDR1 is SQVTM and CDR2 ANQGSEA. V shed 6 bases, J shed 4 bases, and the junction held 14 bases outside the gene matches. This CDR3 region has 16 residues. CDR3 coding DNA: TGCAGCGTCGAGGACTCGGGACAGGGGGTAACATACGAGCAGTACTTC. Residues: CSVEDSGQGVTYEQYF.

This clone was seen only a few times. The chain joins TRBV25-1 to TRBJ2-2; weak D call: TRBD1 (6 bases). CDR1 and CDR2 from the germline V gene are MGHDK and SYGVNS. Trimming left V 2 bases short and J 8 bases short, with 6 bases between. The CDR3 consists of 12 residues. CDR3: CASSEQGGELFF. As DNA, the CDR3 is TGTGCCAGCAGTGAACAGGGGGGGGAGCTGTTTTTT.